These 7 T cell receptor beta chains share one sample of origin, sequenced in a study of regulatory T cells in long-lasting Graves disease. Libraries of TCR beta came from iRepertoire HTBI primers plus Arm-PCR of CDR3 regions. TCRdb independently ran MiXCR on the multiplex PCR reads; one entry per CDR3 protein. The sample includes 450,000 to 500,000 distinct CDR3 sequences, about a sixth seen only once; the top ten take 12%. The time point is: newly diagnosed GD, antithyroid drugs for less than 3 months. PBMC-derived RNA was used for the TCR library. These data were also reused for a study on T cells in Graves' hyperthyroidism and ophthalmopathy.

Specimen: peripheral blood mononuclear cells (PBMCs), collected at new diagnosis, from a patient treated with antithyroid drugs. Receptor source: a man between 35 and 55 years old with Graves disease.

V is TRBV19 and J is TRBJ2-2; 10 nucleotides line up with TRBD1. V lost 7 bases to trimming and J lost 7 bases; unmatched junction nucleotides: 6. From germline, CDR1 is LNHDA and CDR2 SQIVND (reference sequence). This CDR3 spans 14 amino acids. For the CDR3, the DNA is TGTGCCAGTACCTGGGACAGGGGTTTCGGGGAGCTGTTTTTT. Translating gives CASTWDRGFGELFF.

A few counts support this clonotype. The CDR3 is CASSWDRANSPLHF. In nucleotides, the CDR3 is TGTGCCAGCAGCTGGGACAGGGCTAATTCACCCCTCCACTTT. The chain combines TRBV27 with TRBJ1-6, with 9 bases identical to TRBD1. V lost 6 bases, J lost 6 bases, and 3 bases stayed unmatched. Germline V gives CDR1 MNHEY, CDR2 SMNVEV (reference sequence). The CDR3 sequence is 14 residues long.

Concerning this clonotype: A much more abundant neighbour one base away suggests this may be a read error. The rearrangement joins TRBV30 to TRBJ2-3, with D unresolved. The CDR3 extends over 14 amino acids. V lost 2 bases and J lost 2, with 11 bases in between. Germline loops: CDR1 GTSNPN, CDR2 SVGIG (reference sequence). CDR3 protein: CAWSSSGSTDTQYF. The CDR3 DNA follows: TGTGCCTGGAGTTCCTCCGGGTCCACAGATACGCAGTATTTT.

There are a few counts of this clonotype. The chain carries TRBV12-5 and TRBJ1-1; D is ambiguous. The V gene lost 4 bases and the J gene lost 8 bases, with 11 bases spanning the gap. This CDR3 comprises 12 residues. Germline V lookup: CDR1 LGHNT, CDR2 FRNRAP. The CDR3 bases are TGTGCTAGTGGTTCGGGCCCCATGGAAGCTTTCTTT. Translated, it gives CASGSGPMEAFF.

In its sample, this clonotype was seen many times. This chain links TRBV12-3 or TRBV12-4 with TRBJ2-2; TRBD1 or TRBD2 may be the D gene (6 bases each). V dropped 5 bases and J dropped 5 bases, with 18 bases sitting between them. This CDR3 spans 16 amino acids. CDR3 in amino acids: CASSKLPGGYTGELFF. In DNA form, the CDR3 reads TGTGCCAGCAGTAAACTCCCCGGGGGCTATACCGGGGAGCTGTTTTTT.

This chain connects TRBV10-3 to TRBJ1-1; D remains unclear. The CDR3 runs to 12 residues. V lost 8 bases, J lost 4 bases, and 11 bases lay in between. Per the germline V gene, CDR1 is ENHRY and CDR2 is SYGVKD. For the CDR3, the DNA is TGTGCCATCGGTGGGCAGACCACTGAAGCTTTCTTT. Translated: CAIGGQTTEAFF.

This clonotype was seen many times. This chain links TRBV28 with TRBJ2-7, with 11 bases identical to TRBD1. The length of the CDR3 is 16 residues. Germline-derived CDR1 and CDR2 are MDHEN and SYDVKM. V lost 3 bases and J lost 3; bases outside the gene matches: 7. CDR3 DNA: TGTGCCAGCAGTTTTAGGACAGGGGGCTTAGTCTACGAGCAGTACTTC. Its translation is CASSFRTGGLVYEQYF.